The 30 T cell receptor beta chains in this list originate from one sample, sequenced in a study of blood T cell repertoires in COVID-19 (dated by TCRdb to 2018 to 2020). Library construction relied on the immunoSEQ multiplex PCR assay. The table was pulled from immuneACCESS by TCRdb, which kept in-frame rearrangements only. Such tables lose some clones; where checked, under half of the loss comes from unresolved V genes, and the rest has no known cause. The sample yields 150,000 to 200,000 clones; around 85% were counted once. The ten biggest clones cover 15% to 20% of the sample. The sample was peripheral blood. Source of these receptors: a person in their 70s with COVID-19, enrolled during active disease.

This chain uses TRBV11-2 with TRBJ1-1; D perhaps matches TRBD1 (5 bases). Germline values: CDR1 SGHAT, CDR2 FQNNGV. The CDR3 extends over 16 amino acids. V gave up 0 bases and J gave up 0 bases, with 11 bases separating them. CDR3 nucleotides: TGTGCCAGCAGCTTAGAACCAGGGTGGATGAACACTGAAGCTTTCTTT. Translated, it gives CASSLEPGWMNTEAFF.

The genes are TRBV5-4 and TRBJ1-1; D gene unclear. Germline V gene data show CDR1 as SGHNT and CDR2 as YYREEE (reference sequence). There are 14 residues in the CDR3. Trimming cost V 0 bases and J 0 bases, with 6 bases left between them. This CDR3 reads CASSLGGLNTEAFF. The DNA of the CDR3 is TGTGCCAGCAGCTTGGGAGGGTTGAACACTGAAGCTTTCTTT.

The genes are TRBV4-1 and TRBJ1-1; D is possibly TRBD1 (5 bases). This CDR3 comprises 16 residues. Between the trimmed V and J ends, which lost 4 bases and 4 bases, there was a span of 19 bases. The germline gives CDR1 MGHRA, CDR2 YSYEKL. The CDR3 spells CASSPARAGVFTEAFF. The CDR3 nucleotides are TGCGCCAGCAGCCCCGCCAGGGCGGGAGTCTTCACTGAAGCTTTCTTT.

The genes are TRBV5-4 and TRBJ2-2; 14 nucleotides match TRBD2. The germline gives CDR1 SGHNT, CDR2 YYREEE (reference sequence). This CDR3 is built from 18 residues. The J segment lost 0 bases and the V segment lost 3 bases, leaving 4 bases of the junction unmatched. This CDR3 is CASSSRLAGGTNTGELFF. CDR3 nucleotide sequence: TGTGCCAGCAGCTCGAGACTAGCGGGGGGGACGAACACCGGGGAGCTGTTTTTT.

The gene calls are TRBV9 and TRBJ2-1; 10 bases match TRBD2. The CDR3 covers 15 residues. Germline V lookup: CDR1 SGDLS, CDR2 YYNGEE. The J segment lost 4 bases and the V segment lost 4 bases, leaving 5 bases of the junction unmatched. The CDR3 nucleotides read TGTGCCAGCAGCCAGATAGCGGGGGGTTACAATGAGCAGTTCTTC. Translating it yields CASSQIAGGYNEQFF.

The chain is built from TRBV28 and TRBJ1-2; the match to TRBD1 covers 9 bases. The V gene's germline CDR1 is MDHEN and CDR2 SYDVKM. The CDR3 is 16 amino acids. V shed 4 bases, J shed 0 bases, and the junction held 6 bases outside the gene matches. CDR3 protein: CASSSPGQGANYGYTF. CDR3 nucleotide sequence: TGTGCCAGCAGTTCCCCGGGACAGGGCGCTAACTATGGCTACACCTTC.

This clone has more than one count but fewer than ten. The V call is TRBV2, the J call TRBJ1-6; no firm D call. Deletions cut 7 bases from V and 6 bases from J, with 16 bases between. CDR1 and CDR2 from the germline V gene are SNHLY and FYNNEI. There are 15 residues in the CDR3. CDR3 in amino acids: CASKLREQTNSPLHF. CDR3 nucleotides: TGTGCCAGCAAGTTACGCGAACAGACTAATTCACCCCTCCACTTT.

The chain uses TRBV7-3 and TRBJ2-2, with 7 positions matching TRBD2. Trimming took 9 bases from V and 0 from J; bases not matched to a gene: 13. This CDR3 has 17 amino acids. Germline V lookup: CDR1 SGHTA, CDR2 FQGTGA. The CDR3 nucleotides are TGTGCCAGTACCCTCTGGGGGGGAAAGTCGAACACCGGGGAGCTGTTTTTT. It specifies CASTLWGGKSNTGELFF. The whole variable domain, remainder taken from reference TRBV7-3 and TRBJ2-2, is GAGVSQTPSNKVTEKGKYVELRCDPISGHTALYWYRQSLGQGPEFLIYFQGTGAADDSGLPNDRFFAVRPEGSVSTLKIQRTERGDSAVYLCASTLWGGKSNTGELFFGEGSRLTVL.

The V call is TRBV24-1, the J call TRBJ2-3; D gene uncertain. The CDR3 consists of 13 residues. Looked up from germline, CDR1 is KGHDR and CDR2 is SFDVKD. V shed 2 bases and J shed 3 bases, with 5 bases lying between them. The CDR3 bases are TGTGCCACCAGTGATTCTACGACAGATACGCAGTATTTT. Translating gives CATSDSTTDTQYF.

The genes are TRBV18 and TRBJ1-2; a possible D gene is TRBD1 (6 bases). CDR1 is KGHSH and CDR2 is LQKENI in the germline V gene. V dropped 3 bases and J dropped 0 bases, with 11 bases sitting between them. The CDR3 spans 15 residues. The CDR3 protein is CASSPEDSPNYGYTF. CDR3 nucleotide sequence: TGTGCCAGCTCACCTGAGGACAGCCCTAACTATGGCTACACCTTC.

This chain uses TRBV6-5 with TRBJ2-1, with 11 bases lining up with TRBD2. Germline V gene sequence: CDR1 MNHEY, CDR2 SVGAGI. The CDR3 covers 14 residues. With 0 bases clipped from V and 9 bases from J, the junction kept 1 base outside the gene matches. This CDR3 reads CASSYSGTSGEQFF. CDR3 DNA sequence: TGTGCCAGCAGTTACTCGGGGACTAGCGGTGAGCAGTTCTTC.

The genes are TRBV9 and TRBJ2-5, with D perhaps TRBD2 (5 bases). The length of the CDR3 is 13 residues. Germline V lookup: CDR1 SGDLS, CDR2 YYNGEE. V was cut by 3 bases and J by 2 bases, with 8 bases left in between. The CDR3 region has the DNA TGTGCCAGCAGCGGAGGGCCTCAAGAGACCCAGTACTTC. Amino acid sequence: CASSGGPQETQYF. The full variable domain, with the rest looked up from reference TRBV9 and TRBJ2-5, is DSGVTQTPKHLITATGQRVTLRCSPRSGDLSVYWYQQSLDQGLQFLIQYYNGEERAKGNILERFSAQQFPDLHSELNLSSLELGDSALYFCASSGGPQETQYFGPGTRLLVL.

This chain links TRBV4-1 with TRBJ2-7, with 7 bases matching TRBD1. This CDR3 comprises 17 residues. V lost 1 base, J lost 2 bases, and 11 bases stayed unmatched. CDR1 and CDR2 from the germline V gene are MGHRA and YSYEKL. CDR3 DNA: TGCGCCAGCAGCCAAGCAACTAATCCGGGACAGACCTACGAGCAGTACTTC. It yields the protein CASSQATNPGQTYEQYF.

The chain employs TRBV5-1 and TRBJ1-4, with 8 bases that match TRBD1. CDR3 length: 14 amino acids. Germline V lookup: CDR1 SGHRS, CDR2 YFSETQ. The ends lost 7 bases at V and 10 bases at J; junction bases unmatched: 12. CDR3 coding DNA: TGCGCCAGCGGGCAGGGGGCCGCAAAGGGAAAACTGTTTTTT. The encoded protein is CASGQGAAKGKLFF.

The genes are TRBV10-3 and TRBJ2-2; no clear D. Per germline, CDR1 ENHRY and CDR2 SYGVKD. The CDR3 spans 17 residues. V dropped 0 bases and J dropped 4 bases, with 15 bases sitting between them. This chain's CDR3 is CAISESGSDRGTGELFF. In DNA, the CDR3 is TGTGCCATCAGTGAGTCAGGAAGCGACCGAGGCACCGGGGAGCTGTTTTTT.

The chain couples TRBV7-6 to TRBJ1-6; 7 bases are shared with TRBD1. The CDR3 is made up of 17 amino acids. The germline V gene has CDR1 SGHVS and CDR2 FNYEAQ. The V and J ends lost 1 base and 6 bases, in that order; junction bases with no gene match: 9. The CDR3, as DNA: TGTGCCAGCAGCTTAGAGTTGGGGGACAGCCTTAATTCACCCCTCCACTTT. Its translation is CASSLELGDSLNSPLHF.

V and J are TRBV7-2 and TRBJ2-7; maybe TRBD2 (5 bases). The germline CDR1 and CDR2 sequences are SGHTA and FQGNSA. The length of the CDR3 is 14 residues. Trimming removed 5 bases at V and 0 bases at J, with 11 bases between. The CDR3 DNA reads TGTGCCAGCAGCCCCCCTACTAGCTCCTACGAGCAGTACTTC. This codes for CASSPPTSSYEQYF.

The chain recombines TRBV9 with TRBJ2-1; 8 nucleotides match TRBD2. This CDR3 contains 16 residues. The junction had 14 bases not matched to a gene; V was cut back by 4 bases and J by 8 bases. Looked up from germline, CDR1 is SGDLS and CDR2 is YYNGEE. CDR3 sequence reads: CASSSPGTRFFDEQFF. Written as DNA, the CDR3 is TGTGCCAGCAGCTCCCCCGGGACTAGATTTTTCGATGAGCAGTTCTTC.

This rearrangement joins TRBV6-1 to TRBJ2-7, with 12 bases identical to TRBD2. J was trimmed by 3 bases and V by 1 base; bases with no gene match: 4. CDR3 length equals 16 residues. Per germline, CDR1 MNHNS and CDR2 SASEGT. In DNA form, the CDR3 reads TGTGCCAGCAGTGAAGTACTAGCGGGGGGAATCTACGAGCAGTACTTC. Protein: CASSEVLAGGIYEQYF.

On this clone: This specimen includes other DNA sequences encoding the same CDR3. The V call is TRBV6-2 or TRBV6-3, the J call TRBJ1-5; 7 nucleotides align to TRBD1. CDR1 and CDR2 (germline): MNHEY, SVGEGT. V lost 0 bases and J lost 7; bases outside the gene matches: 3. The CDR3 runs 14 residues. CDR3 amino acids: CASSYSGGRQPQHF. CDR3 bases: TGTGCCAGCAGTTACTCAGGGGGCAGGCAGCCCCAGCATTTT.

V usage is TRBV28 and J usage is TRBJ2-7; 12 bases are shared with TRBD2. This CDR3 comprises 17 residues. J was trimmed by 5 bases and V by 3 bases; bases with no gene match: 11. In germline, CDR1 is MDHEN, CDR2 SYDVKM. The CDR3 DNA follows: TGTGCCAGCAGTTTTCCAGGACTAGCGGGGCTCAACGACGAGCAGTACTTC. Translating it yields CASSFPGLAGLNDEQYF.

This chain connects TRBV24-1 to TRBJ1-2, with a possible D match to TRBD1 (6 bases). The V end was cut by 4 bases, the J end by 5 bases, with 13 bases between. This CDR3 is 14 amino acids long. CDR1 KGHDR and CDR2 SFDVKD come from the germline V gene. The CDR3 sequence: CATSEGRTAYGYTF. DNA of the CDR3: TGTGCCACCAGTGAGGGTCGGACAGCTTATGGCTACACCTTC.

The V call is TRBV28, the J call TRBJ2-1, with 8 bases that match TRBD1. The germline V gene has CDR1 MDHEN and CDR2 SYDVKM. The CDR3 runs to 16 residues. The ends lost 6 bases at V and 8 bases at J; junction bases unmatched: 15. The CDR3 protein is CASSPSGTGSKDEQFF. CDR3 coding DNA: TGTGCCAGCAGCCCCTCCGGGACAGGCAGTAAAGATGAGCAGTTCTTC.

This sequence joins TRBV6-2 or TRBV6-3 and TRBJ1-4; 7 bases map to TRBD1. The V and J ends lost 5 bases and 0 bases, in that order; junction bases with no gene match: 15. Germline V gene sequence: CDR1 MNHEY, CDR2 SVGEGT. The CDR3 is 19 residues long. The chain's CDR3 is CASSGMTWDRLATNEKLFF. The CDR3 DNA sequence: TGTGCCAGCAGTGGAATGACCTGGGACAGATTGGCAACTAATGAAAAACTGTTTTTT.

The sample holds one count of this clone. In nucleotides, the CDR3 is TGTGCCAGCAGTTTATTCCAAAGCACAGATACGCAGTATTTT. Its protein is CASSLFQSTDTQYF. The chain is built from TRBV27 and TRBJ2-3; D unclear. Per the germline V gene, CDR1 is MNHEY and CDR2 is SMNVEV (reference sequence). The CDR3 sequence is 14 residues long. V gave up 1 base and J gave up 0 bases, with 5 bases separating them.

In DNA, the CDR3 is TGTGCCATCCGTAAGGCGGCGGGAGGGCCCGGGGAGCTGTTTTTT. It specifies CAIRKAAGGPGELFF. The chain combines TRBV11-2 with TRBJ2-2; 9 bases align to TRBD2. The CDR3 consists of 15 residues. V shed 10 bases, J shed 6 bases, and the junction held 12 bases outside the gene matches. Per germline, CDR1 SGHAT and CDR2 FQNNGV.

The CDR3 nucleotides read TGTGCCAGTACCCCTCTAGCGGCTTCCTACAATGAGCAGTTCTTC. Its protein product is CASTPLAASYNEQFF. The chain recombines TRBV19 with TRBJ2-1; 7 bases are a match to TRBD2. The CDR3 spans 15 residues. CDR1 is LNHDA and CDR2 is SQIVND in the germline V gene (reference sequence). The V gene end was trimmed by 7 bases and the J gene end by 1 base; junction bases not matched to a gene: 7.

The chain uses TRBV11-2 and TRBJ2-3; 8 bases are a match to TRBD2. Looked up from germline, CDR1 is SGHAT and CDR2 is FQNNGV. The V segment lost 2 bases and the J segment 3 bases; nucleotides outside the gene matches: 7. This CDR3 has 16 residues. CDR3 DNA: TGTGCCAGCAGCTTAATCTGGGGCGGGGGGACAGATACGCAGTATTTT. It translates to CASSLIWGGGTDTQYF.

This clone was counted once. CDR3 sequence (DNA): TGTGCCAGCAGCCCGTCGACCCAGGGGCCCCAGCATTTT. This codes for CASSPSTQGPQHF. The chain employs TRBV7-6 and TRBJ1-5; D is perhaps TRBD1 (5 bases). Germline CDR1 is SGHVS and CDR2 is FNYEAQ. V gave up 5 bases and J gave up 9 bases, with 14 bases separating them. The CDR3 totals 13 residues.

Only one count was recorded for this clone. The chain uses TRBV6-6 and TRBJ1-5; 11 nucleotides match TRBD1. Germline V lookup: CDR1 MNHNY, CDR2 SVGAGI (reference sequence). J was trimmed by 9 bases and V by 5 bases; bases with no gene match: 6. The CDR3 contains 14 residues. CDR3 protein: CASSLDRGPGPQHF. The CDR3 bases are TGTGCCAGCAGTCTGGACAGGGGGCCAGGGCCCCAGCATTTT.